This T cell receptor beta chain was identified during a study of OX40 agonist ivuxolimab in advanced cancers. General notes on the study: The costimulatory receptor OX40 (CD134) was targeted by ivuxolimab, a fully human IgG2 agonistic monoclonal antibody. Intravenous ivuxolimab was administered to patients every 2 weeks at six dose levels: 0.01, 0.1, 0.3, 1.5, 3 and 10 mg/kg. Partial responses occurred in three dose-escalation patients, of whom one had hepatocellular carcinoma and two had cutaneous melanoma. In the dose-escalation cohort, 70% to 85% of patients were male, and the mean age was roughly 60 years, with a range of about 20 to 90. Of the 50 to 55 patients in dose escalation, some 20 had hepatocellular carcinoma, some 15 had melanoma, 9 had renal cell carcinoma and 9 had head and neck cancer. Prior anti-PD-1, anti-PD-L1 or anti-CTLA-4 therapy was permitted, and approximately 40% of dose-escalation patients had received checkpoint inhibitors. The paper describes the monotherapy dose-escalation part (N ≈ 49 patients) of the phase I trial of ivuxolimab. The purpose of peripheral TCRbeta sequencing was to test whether ivuxolimab changed TCR sequence diversity and led to clonal T-cell expansion.

Study-level results and caveats: After ivuxolimab, CD8+ T cells had more expanded clones than CD4+ T cells on average. Low levels of normalized T-cell clonal expansion were also seen in some nonresponding patients. In partial responders in the 0.1-3.0 mg/kg groups, normalized peripheral clonal expansion was found to be among the lowest, especially among CD8+ T cells. Clonal expansion of both CD4+ and CD8+ blood T cells was observed from baseline to week 6 at doses 0.1 to 3.0 mg/kg. Antigen specificity was not determined for the clonally expanded peripheral T cells.

Patients with autoimmune disease history or receiving systemic immunosuppression were excluded from the trial. In every dose cohort, peripheral blood was drawn for TCR sequencing at baseline, cycle 4 day 1, and cycle 7 day 1. Samples came from an open-label, multicenter, first-in-human phase I dose-escalation trial of ivuxolimab. The trial enrolled adults with locally advanced or metastatic head and neck squamous cell, hepatocellular, melanoma or renal cell carcinoma. Before TCR sequencing, CD4+ T cells and CD8+ T cells from peripheral blood were sorted into separate populations. This clone is a singleton in its sample. Its target antigen remains unknown. Base quality data are lacking; no much larger clone is found one base away. Here V drops 3 bases and J drops 3 bases, and the junction holds 2 bases not matched to any gene. CDR1 and CDR2, looked up from the germline V gene, are KGHSH and LQKENI. Taken from cysteine to phenylalanine, the CDR3 has 13 residues. This entry keeps only the CDR3 DNA: 39 bases, framed from base 1.

To sequence the TCRbeta CDR3 region, genomic DNA was isolated from the sorted cells. The immunoSEQ Assay was used for sequencing of TCRbeta CDR3 regions. This is the immuneACCESS table as TCRdb keeps it, with only in-frame sequences that have V and J called. A part of the clones is gone; compared with another copy, unresolved V genes explain less than half, and the rest is unexplained. For this sample the table gives approximately 86,000 clones, of which 92% were detected only once. The ten biggest clones cover more than 0.95% of the sample. Sample: CD4+ or CD8+ T cells sorted from blood, taken in a trial of the OX40 agonist ivuxolimab. The clonotype comes from an adult with an advanced solid tumor such as melanoma, head and neck, liver or kidney cancer. The V and J segments used are TRBV18 and TRBJ2-7; TRBD1 agrees with 7 junctional bases. The CDR3 protein is CASSPGQVYEQYF. At the DNA level, the sequence is TGTGCCAGCTCACCCGGACAGGTCTACGAGCAGTACTTC.